The 10 T cell receptor beta chains given below trace back to one sample, sequenced in a study of blood T cells in healthy people across ages. A second PCR of roughly 7 to 11 cycles used a sample-barcoded 5' primer and a J-beta primer mix. TCRdb re-analysed the 5' RACE reads in MiXCR, keeping a single row per CDR3 protein. In the table there are around 1,000,000 distinct CDR3 sequences, approximately 25% of which are singletons. The sample also formed part of further work on T cells of mothers and their children.

Material: blood. The receptors here all came from a girl aged 2-10 years in good health.

The rearrangement uses TRBV7-2 and TRBJ2-1, with 15 nucleotides matching TRBD2. This CDR3 spans 20 amino acids. V trimming: 5 bases; J trimming: 1 base; junction bases outside the gene matches: 12. Germline loops: CDR1 SGHTA, CDR2 FQGNSA. In nucleotides, the CDR3 is TGTGCCAGCAGCCATAGCGTAGGGACTAGCGGGAGGAGGTCCTACAATGAGCAGTTCTTC. Translated: CASSHSVGTSGRRSYNEQFF. The variable domain in full, with the rest retrieved from reference TRBV7-2 and TRBJ2-1, is GAGVSQSPSNKVTEKGKDVELRCDPISGHTALYWYRQSLGQGLEFLIYFQGNSAPDKSGLPSDRFSAERTGGSVSTLTIQRTQQEDSAVYLCASSHSVGTSGRRSYNEQFFGPGTRLTVL.

The V and J genes are TRBV4-2 and TRBJ2-5, with D perhaps TRBD1 or TRBD2 (6 bases each). V lost 2 bases and J lost 1, with 11 bases in between. The CDR3 sequence is 15 residues long. Germline V lookup: CDR1 LGHNA, CDR2 YNFKEQ. As DNA, the CDR3 is TGTGCCAGCAGCCAACTCGAGGGGGGCCAAGAGACCCAGTACTTC. Its protein is CASSQLEGGQETQYF.

This clonotype was picked up many times. J is TRBJ1-2 and V is TRBV28; possibly TRBD1 for D (5 bases). V was shortened by 4 bases and J by 6 bases, with 12 bases between the two germline ends. CDR1 is MDHEN and CDR2 is SYDVKM in the germline V gene. CDR3 length: 13 amino acids. The CDR3 DNA follows: TGTGCCAGCAGTTCCCCAGGGTCCAATGGCTACACCTTC. This sequence encodes CASSSPGSNGYTF.

V usage is TRBV29-1 and J usage is TRBJ1-1; 12 nucleotides agree with TRBD1. Trimming cost V 5 bases and J 6 bases; bases outside gene matches: 10. The germline CDR1 and CDR2 sequences are SQVTM and ANQGSEA. The CDR3 covers 15 residues. The CDR3 DNA reads as TGCAGCGTTTCAGGGACAGGGGGCCTGGGGGCTGAAGCTTTCTTT. Translation: CSVSGTGGLGAEAFF.

V usage is TRBV6-6 and J usage is TRBJ1-2; tentative D call: TRBD1 (6 bases). Trimming removed 3 bases at V and 7 bases at J, with 24 bases between. Germline loops: CDR1 MNHNY, CDR2 SVGAGI (reference sequence). The CDR3 spans 17 residues. Written as DNA, the CDR3 is TGTGCCAGCAGTTATTCGGTGGACGAGACAGGCTTAGGTGGCTACACCTTC. Protein sequence: CASSYSVDETGLGGYTF.

The chain has TRBV7-8 and TRBJ2-2, with 9 bases identical to TRBD2. The CDR3 has 14 amino acids. Germline V gene lookup returns CDR1 SGHVS and CDR2 FQNEAQ. The V segment lost 8 bases and the J segment 5 bases; nucleotides outside the gene matches: 6. The CDR3 is CASLRGGPTGELFF. CDR3 sequence (DNA): TGTGCCAGCTTGCGGGGGGGGCCAACCGGGGAGCTGTTTTTT.

The chain employs TRBV20-1 and TRBJ2-1, with D unresolved. The DNA end is more similar to TRBJ2-5, so the J call may be wrong. The CDR3 contains 11 residues. The V gene's germline CDR1 is DFQATT and CDR2 SNEGSKA (reference sequence). As DNA, the CDR3 is TGCAGTGCTATCGACCAAGAGACCCAGTACTTC. It is translated as CSAIDQETQYF.

This clonotype was observed a handful of times. The V call is TRBV7-8, the J call TRBJ1-3; 10 nucleotides line up with TRBD1. J was trimmed by 8 bases and V by 8 bases; bases with no gene match: 9. Germline CDR1 SGHVS, CDR2 FQNEAQ. This CDR3 comprises 14 residues. DNA for the CDR3: TGTGCCAGCTCAGACAGGGGGCGGACGGACACCATATATTTT. Its translation is CASSDRGRTDTIYF.

This clonotype was seen once. The V and J genes are TRBV7-8 and TRBJ2-7; D remains ambiguous. Deletions cut 2 bases from V and 3 bases from J, with 8 bases between. There are 13 residues in the CDR3. CDR1 SGHVS and CDR2 FQNEAQ come from the germline V gene. CDR3 loop: CASSLLYGYEQYF. CDR3 coding DNA: TGTGCCAGCAGCTTATTGTACGGCTACGAGCAGTACTTC.

Here the CDR3 DNA reads TGCAGTGCTAGGTCGATAGCGGGGGCCTACGAGCAGTACTTC. It codes for CSARSIAGAYEQYF. J is TRBJ2-7 and V is TRBV20-1; 9 nucleotides agree with TRBD2. The trim removed 3 bases at V and 2 bases at J, leaving 5 bases unmatched. The CDR3 has 14 residues. Per the germline V gene, CDR1 is DFQATT and CDR2 is SNEGSKA (reference sequence).